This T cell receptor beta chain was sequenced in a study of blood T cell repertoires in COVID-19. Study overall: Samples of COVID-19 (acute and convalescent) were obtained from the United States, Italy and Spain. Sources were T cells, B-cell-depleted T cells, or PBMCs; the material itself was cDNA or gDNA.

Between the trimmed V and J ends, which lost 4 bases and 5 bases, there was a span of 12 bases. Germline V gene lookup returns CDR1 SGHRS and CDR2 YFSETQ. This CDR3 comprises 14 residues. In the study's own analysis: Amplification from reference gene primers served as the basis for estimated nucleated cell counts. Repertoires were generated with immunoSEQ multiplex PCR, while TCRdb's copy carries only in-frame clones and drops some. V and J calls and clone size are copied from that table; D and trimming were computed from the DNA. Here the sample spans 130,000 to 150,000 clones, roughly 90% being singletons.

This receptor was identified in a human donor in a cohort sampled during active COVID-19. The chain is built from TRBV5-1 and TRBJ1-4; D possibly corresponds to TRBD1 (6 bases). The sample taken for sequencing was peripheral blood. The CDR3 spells CASSPDSTNEKLFF. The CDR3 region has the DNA TGCGCCAGCAGCCCGGACAGCACCAATGAAAAACTGTTTTTT.